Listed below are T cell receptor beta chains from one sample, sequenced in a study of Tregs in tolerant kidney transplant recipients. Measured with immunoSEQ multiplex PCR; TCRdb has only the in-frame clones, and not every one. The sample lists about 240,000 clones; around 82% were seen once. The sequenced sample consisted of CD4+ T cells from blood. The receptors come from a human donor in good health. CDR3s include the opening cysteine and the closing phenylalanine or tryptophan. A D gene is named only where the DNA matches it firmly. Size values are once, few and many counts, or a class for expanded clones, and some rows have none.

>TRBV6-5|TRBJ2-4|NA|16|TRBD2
CASSYRGGLAKNIQYF
TGTGCCAGCAGTTATCGGGGGGGACTAGCCAAAAACATTCAGTACTTC
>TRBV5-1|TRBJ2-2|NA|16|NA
CASSLNTGLSTGELFF
TGCGCCAGCAGCTTAAACACTGGGCTTTCCACCGGGGAGCTGTTTTTT
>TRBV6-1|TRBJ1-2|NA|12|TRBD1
CASSMTGTSYTF
TGTGCCAGCAGTATGACAGGGACAAGCTACACCTTC
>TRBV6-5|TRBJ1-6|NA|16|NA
CASSYSVLARGSPLHF
TGTGCCAGCAGTTACTCGGTATTGGCGCGGGGTTCACCCCTCCACTTT
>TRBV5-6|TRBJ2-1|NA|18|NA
CASSSTKGMIRANNEQFF
TGTGCCAGCAGCTCTACCAAGGGCATGATTAGAGCAAACAATGAGCAGTTCTTC
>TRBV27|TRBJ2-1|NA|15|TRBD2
CASRYLADGRNEQFF
TGTGCCAGCAGATATCTAGCGGACGGGAGGAATGAGCAGTTCTTC
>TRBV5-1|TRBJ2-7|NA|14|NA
CASSPTLGAYEQYF
TGCGCCAGCAGCCCGACCCTAGGAGCCTACGAGCAGTACTTC
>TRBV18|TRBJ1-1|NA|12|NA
CASRPANTEAFF
TGTGCCAGCCGGCCGGCCAACACTGAAGCTTTCTTT
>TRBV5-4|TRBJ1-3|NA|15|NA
CASSLDGLSGNTIYF
TGTGCCAGCAGCTTGGACGGCCTCTCTGGAAACACCATATATTTT
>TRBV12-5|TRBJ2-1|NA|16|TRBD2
CASGLKLAGTYNEQFF
TGTGCTAGTGGTTTGAAGCTAGCGGGAACCTACAATGAGCAGTTCTTC
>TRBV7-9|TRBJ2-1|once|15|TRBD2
CASSRTSGSYNEQFF
TGTGCCAGCAGCCGTACTAGCGGTTCCTACAATGAGCAGTTCTTC
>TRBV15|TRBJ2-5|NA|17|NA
CATSRDSLALGAETQYF
TGTGCCACCAGCAGAGACTCGCTAGCGTTAGGGGCAGAGACCCAGTACTTC
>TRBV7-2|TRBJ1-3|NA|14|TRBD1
CASSLDRVGNTIYF
TGTGCCAGCAGCTTGGACAGGGTTGGAAACACCATATATTTT
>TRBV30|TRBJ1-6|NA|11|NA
CAWGTSSPLHF
TGTGCCTGGGGGACATCATCACCCCTCCACTTT
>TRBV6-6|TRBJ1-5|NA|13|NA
CASRGDNNQPQHF
TGTGCCAGCAGGGGGGACAACAATCAGCCCCAGCATTTT
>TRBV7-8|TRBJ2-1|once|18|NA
CASSLGRAWQGRTNEQFF
TGTGCCAGCAGCTTAGGCCGTGCATGGCAGGGGCGAACGAATGAGCAGTTCTTC
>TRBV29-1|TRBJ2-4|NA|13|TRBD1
CSVGAGGENIQYF
TGCAGCGTTGGGGCAGGGGGCGAAAACATTCAGTACTTC
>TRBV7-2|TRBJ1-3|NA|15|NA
CASSLTGFSGNTIYF
TGTGCCAGCAGCTTGACGGGGTTCTCTGGAAACACCATATATTTT
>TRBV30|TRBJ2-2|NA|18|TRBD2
CAWRRPGLAGGGAGELFF
TGTGCCTGGAGGCGACCAGGACTAGCGGGGGGCGGAGCCGGGGAGCTGTTTTTT
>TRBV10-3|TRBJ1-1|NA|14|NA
CAISDRGGEAEAFF
TGTGCCATCAGTGATAGGGGTGGGGAGGCTGAAGCTTTCTTT
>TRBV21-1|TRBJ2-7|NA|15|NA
CASSRPDSPPYEQYF
TGTGCCAGCAGCCGCCCGGACAGCCCCCCCTACGAGCAGTACTTC
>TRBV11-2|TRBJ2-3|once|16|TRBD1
CASSPTGTGGTDTQYF
TGTGCCAGCTCCCCAACCGGGACAGGGGGGACAGATACGCAGTATTTT
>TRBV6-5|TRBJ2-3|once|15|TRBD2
CASSRLAGGGDTQYF
TGTGCCAGCAGCCGACTAGCGGGGGGTGGTGATACGCAGTATTTT
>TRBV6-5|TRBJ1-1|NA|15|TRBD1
CASSRTTGGDTEAFF
TGTGCCAGCAGTCGGACGACAGGGGGGGACACTGAAGCTTTCTTT
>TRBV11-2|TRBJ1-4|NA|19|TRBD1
CASSLRGTGTRRTNEKLFF
TGTGCCAGCAGCTTAAGAGGGACAGGGACCCGGAGGACTAATGAAAAACTGTTTTTT
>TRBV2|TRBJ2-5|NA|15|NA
CASPGEGWYQETQYF
TGTGCCAGCCCCGGGGAAGGATGGTACCAAGAGACCCAGTACTTC
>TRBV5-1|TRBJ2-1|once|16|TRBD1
CASSSRTGASYNEQFF
TGCGCCAGCAGCTCCAGGACAGGGGCGTCCTACAATGAGCAGTTCTTC
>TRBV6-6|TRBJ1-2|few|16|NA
CASSYLGGPPVLGYTF
TGTGCCAGCAGTTACTTGGGCGGACCCCCAGTATTGGGCTACACCTTC
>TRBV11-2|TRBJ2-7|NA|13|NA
CASSLGVYNEQYF
TGTGCCAGCAGCTTAGGAGTGTATAACGAGCAGTACTTC
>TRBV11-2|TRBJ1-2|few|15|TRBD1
CASSVPGQGMIGYTF
TGTGCCAGCAGTGTCCCGGGACAGGGAATGATTGGCTACACCTTC
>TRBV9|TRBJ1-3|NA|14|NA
CASREGGSGNTIYF
TGTGCCAGCAGAGAGGGAGGGTCTGGAAACACCATATATTTT
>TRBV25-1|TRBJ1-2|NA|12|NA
CASSELYAGYTF
TGTGCCAGCAGTGAATTATACGCCGGCTACACCTTC
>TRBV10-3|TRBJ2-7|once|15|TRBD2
CAISDAGTSVAEQYF
TGTGCCATCAGTGACGCCGGGACTAGCGTTGCCGAGCAGTACTTC
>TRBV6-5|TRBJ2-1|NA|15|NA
CASTSTPVSPHEQFF
TGTGCCAGCACCAGCACCCCGGTGAGTCCACATGAGCAGTTCTTC
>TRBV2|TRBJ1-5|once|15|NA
CASSAEGDSNQPQHF
TGTGCCAGCAGTGCGGAAGGGGATAGCAATCAGCCCCAGCATTTT
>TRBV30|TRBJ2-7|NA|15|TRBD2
CAWSVRGLAHYEQYF
TGTGCCTGGAGTGTAAGGGGACTAGCCCACTACGAGCAGTACTTC
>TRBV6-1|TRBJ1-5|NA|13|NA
CASSDQSIQPQHF
TGTGCCAGCAGTGACCAGTCAATACAGCCCCAGCATTTT
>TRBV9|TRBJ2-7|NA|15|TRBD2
CASSASGTSGTEQYF
TGTGCCAGCAGCGCGTCCGGGACTAGCGGGACCGAGCAGTACTTC
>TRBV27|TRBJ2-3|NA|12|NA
CASSSVTDTQYF
TGTGCCAGCAGTTCCGTGACAGATACGCAGTATTTT
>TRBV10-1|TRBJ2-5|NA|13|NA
CASSGHPQETQYF
TGCGCCAGCTCCGGACATCCCCAAGAGACCCAGTACTTC
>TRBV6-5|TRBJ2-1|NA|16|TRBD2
CASSYLTSGGNNEQFF
TGTGCCAGCAGTTACCTGACTAGCGGGGGAAACAATGAGCAGTTCTTC
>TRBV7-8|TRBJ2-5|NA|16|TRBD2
CASTGQGLAAQETQYF
TGTGCCAGCACCGGTCAGGGACTAGCGGCTCAAGAGACCCAGTACTTC
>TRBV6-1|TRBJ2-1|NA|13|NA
CASKGGHYNEQFF
TGTGCCAGCAAGGGGGGGCATTACAATGAGCAGTTCTTC
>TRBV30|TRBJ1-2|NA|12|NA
CAWGRDNYGYTF
TGTGCCTGGGGACGGGATAACTATGGCTACACCTTC
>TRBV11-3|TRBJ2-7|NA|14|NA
CASSGGAADRVQYF
TGTGCCAGCAGCGGCGGAGCGGCAGATAGGGTGCAGTACTTC
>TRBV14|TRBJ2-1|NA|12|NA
CASSVNYNEQFF
TGTGCCAGCTCGGTTAATTACAATGAGCAGTTCTTC
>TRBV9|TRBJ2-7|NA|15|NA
CASSVDGESRYEQYF
TGTGCCAGCAGCGTAGACGGGGAGAGTCGCTACGAGCAGTACTTC
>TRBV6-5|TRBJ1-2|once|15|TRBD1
CASSYSTGGNYGYTF
TGTGCCAGCAGTTACTCGACAGGGGGTAACTATGGCTACACCTTC
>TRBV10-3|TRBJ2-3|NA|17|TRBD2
CAISSPGLAGGPDTQYF
TGTGCCATCAGTTCTCCGGGACTAGCGGGAGGTCCAGATACGCAGTATTTT
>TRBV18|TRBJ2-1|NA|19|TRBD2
CASSPPGLPRSDSYNEQFF
TGTGCCAGCTCACCGCCGGGACTACCTAGGTCTGACTCCTACAATGAGCAGTTCTTC
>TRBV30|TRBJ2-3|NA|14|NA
CACQWGSYTDTQYF
TGTGCCTGTCAGTGGGGCAGCTACACAGATACGCAGTATTTT
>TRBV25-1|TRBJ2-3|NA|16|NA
CASRDPTRIGTDTQYF
TGTGCCAGCAGAGACCCTACTAGAATTGGCACAGATACGCAGTATTTT
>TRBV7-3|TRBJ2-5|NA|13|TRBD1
CASSFGTGETQYF
TGTGCCAGCAGCTTCGGGACAGGAGAGACCCAGTACTTC